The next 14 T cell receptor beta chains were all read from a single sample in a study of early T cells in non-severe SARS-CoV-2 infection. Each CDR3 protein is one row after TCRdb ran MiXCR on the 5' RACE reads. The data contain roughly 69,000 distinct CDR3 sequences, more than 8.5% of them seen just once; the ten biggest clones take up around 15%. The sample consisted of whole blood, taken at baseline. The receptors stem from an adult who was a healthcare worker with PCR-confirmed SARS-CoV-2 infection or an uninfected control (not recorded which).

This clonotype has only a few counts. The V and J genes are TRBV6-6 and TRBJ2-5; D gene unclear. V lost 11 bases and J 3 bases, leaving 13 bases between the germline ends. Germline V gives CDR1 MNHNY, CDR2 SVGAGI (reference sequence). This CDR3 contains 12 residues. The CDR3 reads CAAAIREETQYF. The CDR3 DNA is TGTGCCGCTGCAATCCGGGAAGAGACCCAGTACTTC.

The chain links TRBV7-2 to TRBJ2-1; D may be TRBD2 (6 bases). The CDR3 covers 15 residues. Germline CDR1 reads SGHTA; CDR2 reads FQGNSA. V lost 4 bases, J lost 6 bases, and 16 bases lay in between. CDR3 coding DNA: TGTGCCAGCAGCTCAACTAGCCCCATGGGCAATGAGCAGTTCTTC. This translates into CASSSTSPMGNEQFF. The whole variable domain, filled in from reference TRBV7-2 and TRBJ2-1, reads GAGVSQSPSNKVTEKGKDVELRCDPISGHTALYWYRQSLGQGLEFLIYFQGNSAPDKSGLPSDRFSAERTGGSVSTLTIQRTQQEDSAVYLCASSSTSPMGNEQFFGPGTRLTVL.

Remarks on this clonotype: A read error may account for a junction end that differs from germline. The DNA for the CDR3 is TGTGTCAGCAGTTACTCCCGGGGAGGTCCGAACACTGAAGCTTTCTTT. Amino acid sequence: CVSSYSRGGPNTEAFF. The V and J genes are TRBV6-2 or TRBV6-3 and TRBJ1-1, with D unresolved. This CDR3 is 16 amino acids long. Germline lookup yields CDR1 MNHEY and CDR2 SVGEGT.

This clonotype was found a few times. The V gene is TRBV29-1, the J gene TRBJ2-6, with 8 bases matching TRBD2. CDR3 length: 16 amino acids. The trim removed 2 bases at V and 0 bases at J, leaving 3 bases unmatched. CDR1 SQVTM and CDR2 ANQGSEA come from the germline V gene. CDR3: CSVESGSGSGANVLTF. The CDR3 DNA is TGCAGCGTTGAAAGCGGGAGCGGCTCTGGGGCCAACGTCCTGACTTTC.

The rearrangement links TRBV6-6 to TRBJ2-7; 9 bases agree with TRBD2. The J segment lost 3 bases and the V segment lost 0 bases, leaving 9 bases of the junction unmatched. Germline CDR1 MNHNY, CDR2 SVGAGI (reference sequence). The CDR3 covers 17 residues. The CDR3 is CASSYSNRLAGNYEQYF. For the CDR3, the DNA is TGTGCCAGCAGTTACTCGAATCGGCTAGCGGGGAACTACGAGCAGTACTTC.

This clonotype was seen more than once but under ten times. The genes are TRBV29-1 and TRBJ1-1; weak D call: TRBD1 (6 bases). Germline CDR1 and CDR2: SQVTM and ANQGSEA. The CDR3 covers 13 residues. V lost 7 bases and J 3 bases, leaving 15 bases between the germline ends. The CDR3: CSASGGRDTEAFF. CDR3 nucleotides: TGCAGCGCATCGGGGGGCCGGGACACTGAAGCTTTCTTT.

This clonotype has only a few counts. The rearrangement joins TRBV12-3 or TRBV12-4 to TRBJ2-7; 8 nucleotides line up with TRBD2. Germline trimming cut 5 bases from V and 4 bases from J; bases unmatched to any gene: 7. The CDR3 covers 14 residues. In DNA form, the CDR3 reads TGTGCCAGCAGTCAACTAGCGGACCTATACGAGCAGTACTTC. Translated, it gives CASSQLADLYEQYF.

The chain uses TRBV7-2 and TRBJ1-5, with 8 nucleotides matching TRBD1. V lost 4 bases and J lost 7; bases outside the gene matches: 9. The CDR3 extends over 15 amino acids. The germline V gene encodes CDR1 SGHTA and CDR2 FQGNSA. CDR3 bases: TGTGCCAGCAGCTCCGACAGGGGCGGTCAACAGCCCCAGCATTTT. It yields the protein CASSSDRGGQQPQHF.

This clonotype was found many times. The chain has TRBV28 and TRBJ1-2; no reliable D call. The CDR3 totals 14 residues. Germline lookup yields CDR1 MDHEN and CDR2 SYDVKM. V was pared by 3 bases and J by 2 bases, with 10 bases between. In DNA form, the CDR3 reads TGTGCCAGCAGTTTCCCGGCAAGCAACTATGGCTACACCTTC. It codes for CASSFPASNYGYTF.

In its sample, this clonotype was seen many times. Here the CDR3 reads CASSLGTSGYNEQFF. The CDR3 DNA sequence: TGTGCCAGCTCCCTCGGGACTAGCGGTTACAATGAGCAGTTCTTC. The rearrangement joins TRBV18 to TRBJ2-1; 11 bases agree with TRBD2. CDR1 is KGHSH and CDR2 is LQKENI in the germline V gene. Trimming at V came to 6 bases and at J to 4 bases, leaving 5 bases not matched to a gene. CDR3 size: 15 residues. The variable domain in full, with the rest retrieved from reference TRBV18 and TRBJ2-1, is NAGVMQNPRHLVRRRGQEARLRCSPMKGHSHVYWYRQLPEEGLKFMVYLQKENIIDESGMPKERFSAEFPKEGPSILRIQQVVRGDSAAYFCASSLGTSGYNEQFFGPGTRLTVL.

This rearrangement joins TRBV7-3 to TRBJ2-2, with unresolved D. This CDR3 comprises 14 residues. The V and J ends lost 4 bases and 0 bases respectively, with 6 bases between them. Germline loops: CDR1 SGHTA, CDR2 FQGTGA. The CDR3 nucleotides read TGTGCCAGCAGCTATTTTCCGAACACCGGGGAGCTGTTTTTT. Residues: CASSYFPNTGELFF.

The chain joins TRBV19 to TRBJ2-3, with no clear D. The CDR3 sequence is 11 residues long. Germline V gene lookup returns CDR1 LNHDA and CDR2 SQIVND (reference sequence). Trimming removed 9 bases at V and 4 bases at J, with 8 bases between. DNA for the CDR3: TGTGCCAGCGCGAGTGCAGATACGCAGTATTTT. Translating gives CASASADTQYF.

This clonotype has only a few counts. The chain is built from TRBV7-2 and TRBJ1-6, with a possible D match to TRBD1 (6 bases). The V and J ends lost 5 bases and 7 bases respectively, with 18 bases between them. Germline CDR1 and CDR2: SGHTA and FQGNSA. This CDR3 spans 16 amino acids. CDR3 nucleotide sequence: TGTGCCAGCAGCCCCGCGTTAGGGAGGGGGAATTCACCCCTCCACTTT. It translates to CASSPALGRGNSPLHF.

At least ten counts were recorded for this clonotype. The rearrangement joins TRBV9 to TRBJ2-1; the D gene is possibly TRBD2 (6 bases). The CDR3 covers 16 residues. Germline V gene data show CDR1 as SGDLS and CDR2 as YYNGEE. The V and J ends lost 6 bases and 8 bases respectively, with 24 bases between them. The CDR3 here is CASNSFASETGHEQFF. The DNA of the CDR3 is TGTGCCAGCAACTCCTTTGCTAGCGAGACGGGCCATGAGCAGTTCTTC.